Below are 12 T cell receptor beta chains sequenced from a single sample in a study of blood T cell repertoires in COVID-19. Profiling relied on immunoSEQ multiplex PCR, and the TCRdb table lists in-frame clones only, not all of them. The sample shows about 300,000 clones, 86% of them seen only once. What was sequenced was PBMCs or T cells enriched from blood (not recorded which). The receptors stem from a man aged 30 to 45 who had recovered from COVID-19.

V gene TRBV12-2 combines with J gene TRBJ2-5; the DNA was not compared with TRBD2, the D call given in the table. TRBV12-2 is shown as a pseudogene. The CDR3 covers 16 residues. CDR3 sequence reads: CASRTDNGGGPETQYF. The CDR3 region has the DNA TGTGCAAGTCGCACGGACAACGGCGGGGGGCCAGAGACCCAGTACTTC.

Only one count was recorded for this clone. This chain connects TRBV25-1 to TRBJ2-1; maybe TRBD2 (6 bases). Trimming shortened V by 5 bases and J by 4 bases, and 15 bases separated the two germline ends. The CDR3 runs to 15 residues. The germline gives CDR1 MGHDK, CDR2 SYGVNS. The DNA for the CDR3 is TGTGCCAGCAGTCCCCGGGGGAGTCCGTACAATGAGCAGTTCTTC. Translation gives CASSPRGSPYNEQFF.

This sequence joins TRBV7-2 and TRBJ1-4, with 9 bases identical to TRBD1. The germline CDR1 and CDR2 sequences are SGHTA and FQGNSA. The CDR3 extends over 15 amino acids. V was clipped by 1 base and J by 4 bases; unmatched bases: 1. CDR3 residues: CASSLVTGGNEKLFF. As DNA, the CDR3 is TGTGCCAGCAGCTTAGTGACAGGGGGTAATGAAAAACTGTTTTTT.

Only a few counts were recorded for this clone. The V call is TRBV4-1, the J call TRBJ1-5; D is possibly TRBD1 (6 bases). V lost 5 bases to trimming and J lost 0 bases, with 23 bases between them. The CDR3 has 19 amino acids. Per the germline V gene, CDR1 is MGHRA and CDR2 is YSYEKL. CDR3 nucleotides: TGCGCCAGCAGCGCCCGGGCGGACAGTCCCGATTCTAGCAATCAGCCCCAGCATTTT. As protein: CASSARADSPDSSNQPQHF.

The chain is built from TRBV12-3 or TRBV12-4 and TRBJ1-1, with D tentatively TRBD1 (5 bases). The V gene lost 5 bases and the J gene lost 5 bases, with 12 bases spanning the gap. CDR3 size: 13 residues. As DNA, the CDR3 is TGTGCCAGCAGTCCGGGGGGGGAAACTGAAGCTTTCTTT. Its translation: CASSPGGETEAFF.

This clone was seen a handful of times. The chain links TRBV28 to TRBJ1-2; D remains unclear. V lost 4 bases and J 8 bases, leaving 14 bases between the germline ends. The CDR3 runs 13 residues. From germline, CDR1 is MDHEN and CDR2 SYDVKM. CDR3 sequence: CASSSTGKGGYTF. CDR3 sequence (DNA): TGTGCCAGCAGTTCCACCGGGAAAGGAGGCTACACCTTC.

DNA of the CDR3: TGTGCCAGCAGCGTTCCACTAGCGGGCACAGATACGCAGTATTTT. It is translated as CASSVPLAGTDTQYF. The genes are TRBV5-4 and TRBJ2-3; TRBD2 matches at 8 bases. After removal of 4 bases from V and 1 base from J, the junction contained 5 bases not matched to a gene. This CDR3 has 15 amino acids. CDR1 and CDR2 (germline): SGHNT, YYREEE (reference sequence).

A single count supports this clone. V is TRBV4-1 and J is TRBJ1-2; D might be TRBD1 (6 bases). Trimming left V 1 base short and J 3 bases short, with 6 bases between. Germline V gives CDR1 MGHRA, CDR2 YSYEKL. CDR3 length: 13 residues. Written as DNA, the CDR3 is TGCGCCAGCAGCCAAGGACAGGACTATGGCTACACCTTC. Amino acids: CASSQGQDYGYTF.

In this sample, this clone turned up once. This sequence joins TRBV30 and TRBJ2-7; 8 nucleotides align to TRBD2. Germline V gene data show CDR1 as GTSNPN and CDR2 as SVGIG (reference sequence). The CDR3 extends over 14 amino acids. V lost 3 bases, J lost 2 bases, and 6 bases stayed unmatched. This CDR3 is CAWRPGLGAYEQYF. DNA of the CDR3: TGTGCCTGGAGGCCGGGACTAGGTGCCTACGAGCAGTACTTC.

J is TRBJ2-5 and V is TRBV5-1, with TRBD1 matching over 9 bases. Unmatched junction bases numbered 0, after V lost 0 bases and J lost 3 bases. The germline gives CDR1 SGHRS, CDR2 YFSETQ. CDR3 length equals 14 residues. In DNA form, the CDR3 reads TGCGCCAGCAGCTTGGGACAGGGGGAAGAGACCCAGTACTTC. Translated, it gives CASSLGQGEETQYF.

CDR3 loop: CAIRTSGRVSNEQFF. Here the CDR3 DNA reads TGTGCCATCAGGACTAGCGGGAGGGTTTCCAATGAGCAGTTCTTC. This sequence joins TRBV10-3 and TRBJ2-1; the match to TRBD2 covers 14 bases. V lost 6 bases to trimming and J lost 6 bases; unmatched junction nucleotides: 4. The CDR3 spans 15 residues. The germline CDR1 and CDR2 sequences are ENHRY and SYGVKD.

The chain is built from TRBV12-3 or TRBV12-4 and TRBJ1-2, with 7 nucleotides matching TRBD1. CDR3 length: 13 residues. The junction had 3 bases not matched to a gene; V was cut back by 4 bases and J by 4 bases. The chain's CDR3 is CASSSTGIYGYTF. CDR3 DNA: TGTGCCAGCAGTTCGACAGGGATCTATGGCTACACCTTC.